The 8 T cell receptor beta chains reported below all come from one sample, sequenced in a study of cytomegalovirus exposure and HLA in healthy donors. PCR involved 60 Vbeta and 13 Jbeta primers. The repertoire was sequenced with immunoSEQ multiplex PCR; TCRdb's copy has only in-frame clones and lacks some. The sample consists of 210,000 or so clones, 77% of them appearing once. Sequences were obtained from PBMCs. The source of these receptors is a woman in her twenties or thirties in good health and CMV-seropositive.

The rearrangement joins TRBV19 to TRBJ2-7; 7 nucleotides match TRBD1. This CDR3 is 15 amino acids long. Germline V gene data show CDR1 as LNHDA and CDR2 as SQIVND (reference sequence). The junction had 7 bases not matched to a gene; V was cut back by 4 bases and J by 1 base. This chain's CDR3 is CASSRGTVPSYEQYF. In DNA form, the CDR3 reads TGTGCCAGTAGTAGAGGGACAGTACCTTCCTACGAGCAGTACTTC.

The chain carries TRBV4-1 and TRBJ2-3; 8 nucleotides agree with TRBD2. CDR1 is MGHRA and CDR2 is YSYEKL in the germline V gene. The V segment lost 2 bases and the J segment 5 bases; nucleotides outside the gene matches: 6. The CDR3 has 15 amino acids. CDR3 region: CASSQIGLARDTQYF. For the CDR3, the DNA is TGCGCCAGCAGCCAAATAGGACTAGCTAGAGATACGCAGTATTTT.

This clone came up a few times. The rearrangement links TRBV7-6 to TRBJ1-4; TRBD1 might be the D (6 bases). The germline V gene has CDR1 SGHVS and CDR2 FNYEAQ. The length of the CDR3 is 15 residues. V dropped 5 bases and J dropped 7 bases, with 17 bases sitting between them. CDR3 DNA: TGTGCCAGCAGCCCCGGGACATCATTCACTGAAAAACTGTTTTTT. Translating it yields CASSPGTSFTEKLFF.

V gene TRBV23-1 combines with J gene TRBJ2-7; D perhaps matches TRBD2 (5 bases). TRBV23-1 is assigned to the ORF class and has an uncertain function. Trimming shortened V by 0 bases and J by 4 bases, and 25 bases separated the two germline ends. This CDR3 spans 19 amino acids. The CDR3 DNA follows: TGCGCCAGCAGTCAATCCCTGAGAGGGCCCGCTCTAATGTCTTACGAGCAGTACTTC. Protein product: CASSQSLRGPALMSYEQYF.

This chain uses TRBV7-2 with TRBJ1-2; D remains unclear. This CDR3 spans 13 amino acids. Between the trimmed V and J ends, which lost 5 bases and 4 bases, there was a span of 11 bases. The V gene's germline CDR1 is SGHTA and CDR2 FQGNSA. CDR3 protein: CASSPYGIYGYTF. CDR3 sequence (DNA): TGTGCCAGCAGCCCCTACGGGATCTATGGCTACACCTTC.

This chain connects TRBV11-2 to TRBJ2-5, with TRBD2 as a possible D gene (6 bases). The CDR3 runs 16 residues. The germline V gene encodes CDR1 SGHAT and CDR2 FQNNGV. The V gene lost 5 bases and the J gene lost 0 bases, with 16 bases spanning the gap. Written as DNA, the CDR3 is TGTGCCAGCAGCCCCCGACGGGGGAACTACCAAGAGACCCAGTACTTC. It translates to CASSPRRGNYQETQYF. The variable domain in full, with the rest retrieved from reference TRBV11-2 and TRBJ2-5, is EAGVAQSPRYKIIEKRQSVAFWCNPISGHATLYWYQQILGQGPKLLIQFQNNGVVDDSQLPKDRFSAERLKGVDSTLKIQPAKLEDSAVYLCASSPRRGNYQETQYFGPGTRLLVL.

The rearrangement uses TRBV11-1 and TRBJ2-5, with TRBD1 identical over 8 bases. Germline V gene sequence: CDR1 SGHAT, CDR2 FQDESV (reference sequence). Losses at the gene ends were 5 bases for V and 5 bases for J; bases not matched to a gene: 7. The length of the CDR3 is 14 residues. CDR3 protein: CASSNGQGWETQYF. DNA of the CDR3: TGTGCCAGCAGCAACGGACAGGGCTGGGAGACCCAGTACTTC.

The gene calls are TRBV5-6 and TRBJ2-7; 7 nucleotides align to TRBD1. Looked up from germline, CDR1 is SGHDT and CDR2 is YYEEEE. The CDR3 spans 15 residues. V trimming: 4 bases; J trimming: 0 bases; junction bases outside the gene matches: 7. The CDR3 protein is CASSPLGQLSYEQYF. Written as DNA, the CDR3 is TGTGCCAGCAGCCCCTTGGGACAGCTCTCCTACGAGCAGTACTTC.